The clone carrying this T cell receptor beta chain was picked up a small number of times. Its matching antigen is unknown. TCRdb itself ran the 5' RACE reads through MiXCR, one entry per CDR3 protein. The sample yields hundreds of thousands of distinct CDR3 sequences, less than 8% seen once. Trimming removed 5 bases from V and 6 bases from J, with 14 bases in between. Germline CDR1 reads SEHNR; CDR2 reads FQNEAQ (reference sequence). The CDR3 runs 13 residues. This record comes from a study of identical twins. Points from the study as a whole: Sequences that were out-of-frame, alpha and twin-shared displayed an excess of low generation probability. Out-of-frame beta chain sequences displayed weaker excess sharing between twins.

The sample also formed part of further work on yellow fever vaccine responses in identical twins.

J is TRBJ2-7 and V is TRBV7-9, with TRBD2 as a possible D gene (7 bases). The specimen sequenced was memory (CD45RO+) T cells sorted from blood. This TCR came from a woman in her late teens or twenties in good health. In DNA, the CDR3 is TGTGCCAGCAGCCTAAAAGGGGGGGGCGAGCAGTACTTC. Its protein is CASSLKGGGEQYF.